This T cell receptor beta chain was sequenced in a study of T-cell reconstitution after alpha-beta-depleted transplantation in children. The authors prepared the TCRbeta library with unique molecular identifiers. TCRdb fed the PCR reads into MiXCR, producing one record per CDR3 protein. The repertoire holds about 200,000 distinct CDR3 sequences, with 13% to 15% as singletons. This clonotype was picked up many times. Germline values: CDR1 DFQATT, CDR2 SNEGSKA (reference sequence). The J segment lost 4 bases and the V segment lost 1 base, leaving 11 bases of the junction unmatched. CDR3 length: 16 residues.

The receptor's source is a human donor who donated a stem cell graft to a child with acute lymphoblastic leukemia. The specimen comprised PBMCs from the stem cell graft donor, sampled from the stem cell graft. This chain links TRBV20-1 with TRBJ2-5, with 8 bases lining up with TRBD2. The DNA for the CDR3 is TGCAGTGCTAGAGTCGTCCCGGGACTAGGAGGAGAGACCCAGTACTTC. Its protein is CSARVVPGLGGETQYF.